Listed below are T cell receptor beta chains from one sample, sequenced in a study of blood T cell repertoires in COVID-19. This table comes from immunoSEQ multiplex PCR, and its TCRdb copy is limited to in-frame clones, with some not included. The sample includes roughly 70,000 clones, roughly 70% of them seen just once. The sample consisted of peripheral blood. All receptors derive from a man in his sixties with acute or convalescent COVID-19. CDR3s include the opening cysteine and the closing phenylalanine or tryptophan. D genes are given only for firm matches. Size is stated for part of the rows, as once, few or many counts, or as a class when the clone is expanded.

clone size	J gene	D gene	V gene	CDR3 DNA	CDR3 protein
.	TRBJ1-1	.	TRBV11-2	TGTGCCAGCAGCTTAGGTTTAGAGAGAACTGAAGCTTTCTTT	CASSLGLERTEAFF
.	TRBJ2-7	.	TRBV14	TGTGCCAGCAGCCAAGAGGCAGGCTTCTACGAGCAGTACTTC	CASSQEAGFYEQYF
.	TRBJ2-1	TRBD1	TRBV4-2	TGTGCCAGCAGCCAAGGGGACAGCAATGAGCAGTTCTTC	CASSQGDSNEQFF
.	TRBJ1-3	.	TRBV30	TGTGCCTGGAGTGTACGTGGCAGGGGAAACACCATATATTTT	CAWSVRGRGNTIYF
many	TRBJ2-7	.	TRBV28	TGTGCCAGCAGTTTGGTAATCGGGAAACCGGGAACTTACGAGCAGTACTTC	CASSLVIGKPGTYEQYF
.	TRBJ2-3	.	TRBV5-1	TGCGCCAGCAGCTTTAATGGCAGGGGCGGAACAGATACGCAGTATTTT	CASSFNGRGGTDTQYF
.	TRBJ2-7	TRBD2	TRBV5-4	TGTGCCAGCAGCTTGGACACTAGCGGGTACGAGCAGTACTTC	CASSLDTSGYEQYF
.	TRBJ1-1	.	TRBV5-6	TGTGCCAGCAGCGTGGCCAGGGAGGGGACTGAAGCTTTCTTT	CASSVAREGTEAFF
.	TRBJ1-4	.	TRBV5-8	TGTGCCAGCAGCCCTAGGACAGCTGCAACTAATGAAAAACTGTTTTTT	CASSPRTAATNEKLFF
.	TRBJ1-2	TRBD1	TRBV28	TGTGCCAGCAATTTCTTACAGGGGGCTGATGGCTACACCTTC	CASNFLQGADGYTF
.	TRBJ2-3	TRBD2	TRBV7-2	TGTGCCAGCAGCTTAGGTCTAGCGGGGGATAGCACAGATACGCAGTATTTT	CASSLGLAGDSTDTQYF
few	TRBJ2-5	TRBD2	TRBV28	TGTGCCAGCAGTTCCCTAGCGGGAGGGAAAGAGACCCAGTACTTC	CASSSLAGGKETQYF
once	TRBJ2-3	TRBD2	TRBV7-3	TGTGCCAGCAGCTTAGACGCGGCGGGGGGCTCTAGCACAGATACGCAGTATTTT	CASSLDAAGGSSTDTQYF
.	TRBJ1-3	.	TRBV5-1	TGCGCCAGCAGCTTGGGACAGGACTTCTCTGGAAACACCATATATTTT	CASSLGQDFSGNTIYF
many	TRBJ1-1	TRBD1	TRBV5-4	TGTGCCAGCAGCCCATGGACAGGGCCGAACACTGAAGCTTTCTTT	CASSPWTGPNTEAFF
.	TRBJ2-1	TRBD2	TRBV7-7	TGTGCCAGCAGCTTAGCGCCGGGGGAGGGCGTCAATGAGCAGTTCTTC	CASSLAPGEGVNEQFF
few	TRBJ2-1	TRBD2	TRBV7-9	TGTGCCAGCAGCTTACCCGGACTAGCGGGTAGGAATGAGCAGTTCTTC	CASSLPGLAGRNEQFF
.	TRBJ1-5	.	TRBV7-9	TGTGCCAGCAGCTTAGGGGTGGGCGATCAGCCCCAGCATTTT	CASSLGVGDQPQHF
.	TRBJ2-5	TRBD1	TRBV5-5	TGTGCCAGCAGCTTGTATCAGGGGGCTGTTGGAGAGACCCAGTACTTC	CASSLYQGAVGETQYF
.	TRBJ2-5	TRBD2	TRBV4-1	TGCGCCAGCAGCCAGCGACTAGCGCAAACGGAGACCCAGTACTTC	CASSQRLAQTETQYF
.	TRBJ1-4	TRBD1	TRBV2	TGTGCCAGCAACGGGGACAGGACAAAACTGTTTTTT	CASNGDRTKLFF
.	TRBJ2-2	TRBD1	TRBV5-8	TGTGCCAGCAGGAATAGACAGGGGGAGTACACCGGGGAGCTGTTTTTT	CASRNRQGEYTGELFF
.	TRBJ1-2	TRBD1	TRBV2	TGTGCCAGCAGTGGGACAGGAGCCAACTATGGCTACACCTTC	CASSGTGANYGYTF